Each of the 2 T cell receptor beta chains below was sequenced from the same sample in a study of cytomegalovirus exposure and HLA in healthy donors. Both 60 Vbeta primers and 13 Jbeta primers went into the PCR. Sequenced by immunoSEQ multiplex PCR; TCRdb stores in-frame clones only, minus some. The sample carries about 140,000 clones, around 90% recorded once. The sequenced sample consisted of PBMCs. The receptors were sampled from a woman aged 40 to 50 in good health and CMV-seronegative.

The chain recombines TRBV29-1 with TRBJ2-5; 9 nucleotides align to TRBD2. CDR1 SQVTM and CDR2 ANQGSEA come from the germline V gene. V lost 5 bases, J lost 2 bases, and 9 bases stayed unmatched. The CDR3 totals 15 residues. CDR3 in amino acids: CSVRGSGRSQETQYF. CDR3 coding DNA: TGCAGCGTTAGGGGGAGCGGGAGGTCACAAGAGACCCAGTACTTC.

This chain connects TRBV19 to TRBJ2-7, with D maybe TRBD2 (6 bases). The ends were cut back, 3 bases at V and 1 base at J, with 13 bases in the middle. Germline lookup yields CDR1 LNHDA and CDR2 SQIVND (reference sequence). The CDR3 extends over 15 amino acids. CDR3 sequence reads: CASSIEGGVSYEQYF. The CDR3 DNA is TGTGCCAGTAGTATCGAAGGAGGGGTTTCCTACGAGCAGTACTTC.